One and the same sample provided the 11 T cell receptor beta chains below, sequenced in a study of T cell responses to AZD1222 COVID-19 vaccine. Clones were sequenced by immunoSEQ multiplex PCR, and TCRdb holds only the in-frame ones, with some missing. The table has some 110,000 clones, 85% to 90% seen once. Sample: peripheral blood, taken 28 days after the second AZD1222 dose. The receptors here all came from an adult who received the AZD1222 COVID-19 vaccine.

V usage is TRBV7-3 and J usage is TRBJ2-2, with TRBD1 matching over 9 bases. Trimming removed 5 bases from V and 6 bases from J; junction bases left unmatched: 13. Germline assignment: CDR1 SGHTA and CDR2 FQGTGA. CDR3 size: 17 residues. CDR3 in amino acids: CASSRSGDRVESGELFF. In DNA, the CDR3 is TGTGCCAGCAGCCGTTCGGGGGACAGGGTTGAATCCGGGGAGCTGTTTTTT.

The chain has TRBV21-1 and TRBJ2-7. TRBV21-1 is designated a pseudogene. The CDR3 has 14 amino acids. CDR3: CATPAPTVAYEQYF. The CDR3 nucleotides are TGTGCCACGCCCGCCCCGACCGTAGCCTACGAGCAGTACTTC.

The V and J genes are TRBV5-1 and TRBJ1-6; D call uncertain. Germline values: CDR1 SGHRS, CDR2 YFSETQ. The V and J ends lost 4 bases and 0 bases respectively, with 14 bases between them. This CDR3 spans 17 amino acids. This CDR3 is CASSPSAFSSYNSPLHF. Written as DNA, the CDR3 is TGCGCCAGCAGCCCGAGCGCGTTTAGCTCCTATAATTCACCCCTCCACTTT.

This clone was recorded once. J is TRBJ1-5 and V is TRBV27; unclear D gene. With 0 bases removed from V and 7 bases from J, the gap between germline ends came to 10 bases. This CDR3 has 14 residues. Germline CDR1 is MNHEY and CDR2 is SMNVEV (reference sequence). The CDR3 here is CASSLSGMGQPQHF. CDR3 sequence (DNA): TGTGCCAGCAGTTTATCAGGGATGGGCCAGCCCCAGCATTTT.

The V gene is TRBV28, the J gene TRBJ2-5, with 13 bases fitting TRBD2. The CDR3 loop spans 15 amino acids. V shed 6 bases, J shed 4 bases, and the junction held 5 bases outside the gene matches. From germline, CDR1 is MDHEN and CDR2 SYDVKM. The CDR3 nucleotides read TGTGCCAGCAGCCCGGGACTAGCGGGGTTAGAGACCCAGTACTTC. Translated, it gives CASSPGLAGLETQYF.

This clone has more than one count but fewer than ten. The chain employs TRBV7-2 and TRBJ2-7, with D possibly matching TRBD2 (6 bases). The CDR3 runs 13 residues. The germline V gene has CDR1 SGHTA and CDR2 FQGNSA. The germline V and J ends were trimmed by 3 bases and 7 bases, with 13 bases remaining between them. In DNA, the CDR3 is TGTGCCAGCAGCTTCGCGGGGTCTGGGGAGCAGTACTTC. Translation: CASSFAGSGEQYF.

This sequence joins TRBV29-1 and TRBJ2-7; D perhaps matches TRBD2 (7 bases). This CDR3 is built from 13 residues. The germline gives CDR1 SQVTM, CDR2 ANQGSEA. V lost 7 bases and J lost 0, with 13 bases in between. In DNA, the CDR3 is TGCAGCGGCGGAGGGGGGGGCTCCTACGAGCAGTACTTC. This encodes CSGGGGGSYEQYF.

The CDR3 loop is CASSDSQGAGEAFF. As DNA, the CDR3 is TGTGCCAGCAGTGACTCACAGGGGGCAGGTGAAGCTTTCTTT. V gene TRBV6-4 combines with J gene TRBJ1-1, with 9 bases identical to TRBD1. The V and J ends lost 0 bases and 7 bases, in that order; junction bases with no gene match: 3. The CDR3 has 14 amino acids. CDR1 is MRHNA and CDR2 is SNTAGT in the germline V gene.

The chain recombines TRBV12-3 or TRBV12-4 with TRBJ2-1; D gene unclear. The ends were cut back, 6 bases at V and 6 bases at J, with 3 bases in the middle. The CDR3 sequence is 10 residues long. CDR3 in DNA: TGTGCCAGCAGCCGCAATGAGCAGTTCTTC. It codes for CASSRNEQFF.

The chain links TRBV7-2 to TRBJ2-7; 8 positions match TRBD1. The V gene's germline CDR1 is SGHTA and CDR2 FQGNSA. The CDR3 spans 13 residues. With V trimmed by 3 bases and J by 3 bases, 1 base remained unmatched. The CDR3 region is CASSFTGGYEQYF. As DNA, the CDR3 is TGTGCCAGCAGCTTTACAGGGGGCTACGAGCAGTACTTC.

The rearrangement uses TRBV28 and TRBJ2-7, with 9 bases identical to TRBD1. The germline V gene has CDR1 MDHEN and CDR2 SYDVKM. V was pared by 0 bases and J by 3 bases, with 6 bases of the junction left unmatched. CDR3 length: 16 amino acids. CDR3 sequence: CASSLWGGQGRYEQYF. In DNA, the CDR3 is TGTGCCAGCAGTTTATGGGGGGGACAGGGCCGCTACGAGCAGTACTTC.